What follows are 32 T cell receptor beta chains derived from one specimen sequenced in a study of blood T cell repertoires in COVID-19. Assay: immunoSEQ multiplex PCR; the TCRdb copy retains only in-frame clones and omits some. Altogether approximately 250,000 clones are present, 70% to 90% being singletons, with the ten largest covering approximately 4%. Sequencing was done on a sample of PBMCs or T cells enriched from blood (not recorded which). Receptors were obtained from a woman aged 25 to 39 with acute COVID-19.

The chain joins TRBV6-1 to TRBJ2-3, with D possibly being TRBD2 (5 bases). The V and J ends lost 1 base and 0 bases respectively, with 8 bases between them. The CDR3 loop spans 15 amino acids. The V gene's germline CDR1 is MNHNS and CDR2 SASEGT. The CDR3 DNA reads as TGTGCCAGCAGTGAAGGGACTTATAGCACAGATACGCAGTATTTT. Translated, it gives CASSEGTYSTDTQYF.

The rearrangement uses TRBV5-1 and TRBJ2-1; the D gene is possibly TRBD1 (6 bases). Germline CDR1 SGHRS, CDR2 YFSETQ. V dropped 3 bases and J dropped 6 bases, with 22 bases sitting between them. This CDR3 comprises 17 residues. The CDR3 nucleotides read TGCGCCAGCAGCTGGGGGCCCCCCTGGCGGGCGCTCAATGAGCAGTTCTTC. Its protein is CASSWGPPWRALNEQFF.

V is TRBV7-2 and J is TRBJ1-5; D is perhaps TRBD1 (6 bases). The CDR3 loop spans 14 amino acids. Trimming shortened V by 6 bases and J by 4 bases, and 13 bases separated the two germline ends. Germline V CDR1 and CDR2: SGHTA, FQGNSA. The CDR3 coding sequence is TGTGCCAGCAGTGCGGACAGCGATAATCAGCCCCAGCATTTT. It yields the protein CASSADSDNQPQHF.

This clone appeared a few times. CDR3 sequence: CASSGQGWSEAFF. DNA of the CDR3: TGTGCCAGCAGCGGCCAGGGTTGGTCTGAAGCTTTCTTT. V and J are TRBV9 and TRBJ1-1, with D possibly matching TRBD1 (5 bases). The germline gives CDR1 SGDLS, CDR2 YYNGEE. The CDR3 extends over 13 amino acids. Trimming stripped 3 bases from V and 6 bases from J, with 12 bases between. Full variable domain (rest looked up from reference TRBV9 and TRBJ1-1): DSGVTQTPKHLITATGQRVTLRCSPRSGDLSVYWYQQSLDQGLQFLIQYYNGEERAKGNILERFSAQQFPDLHSELNLSSLELGDSALYFCASSGQGWSEAFFGQGTRLTVV.

The J gene is TRBJ2-1, the V gene TRBV29-1, with TRBD2 matching over 10 bases. Germline V lookup: CDR1 SQVTM, CDR2 ANQGSEA. The CDR3 is 14 amino acids. Trimming cost V 7 bases and J 6 bases; bases outside gene matches: 9. CDR3: CSGGLAGAGNEQFF. The CDR3 nucleotides are TGCAGCGGGGGGCTAGCGGGGGCTGGCAATGAGCAGTTCTTC.

The V call is TRBV6-4, the J call TRBJ2-1; no reliable D call. CDR3 length: 13 amino acids. V shed 3 bases and J shed 1 base, with 4 bases lying between them. CDR1 MRHNA and CDR2 SNTAGT come from the germline V gene. CDR3 sequence reads: CASSEESYNEQFF. CDR3 nucleotides: TGTGCCAGCAGTGAAGAGTCCTACAATGAGCAGTTCTTC.

This chain links TRBV27 with TRBJ2-7; TRBD2 matches at 8 bases. The CDR3 is made up of 14 amino acids. With 4 bases clipped from V and 7 bases from J, the junction kept 9 bases outside the gene matches. Per the germline V gene, CDR1 is MNHEY and CDR2 is SMNVEV (reference sequence). The DNA of the CDR3 is TGTGCCAGCAGTTGGACGGGAGGGCCGGAAGAGCAGTACTTC. This sequence encodes CASSWTGGPEEQYF.

This clone showed up just once. The V call is TRBV25-1, the J call TRBJ2-3, with TRBD1 matching 9 bases. The CDR3 sequence is 17 residues long. The V gene's germline CDR1 is MGHDK and CDR2 SYGVNS. V lost 3 bases, J lost 4 bases, and 11 bases stayed unmatched. CDR3 loop: CASSDPGQGWGADTQYF. For the CDR3, the DNA is TGTGCCAGCAGTGATCCGGGACAGGGCTGGGGGGCAGATACGCAGTATTTT.

The table lists this clone with a few counts. This sequence joins TRBV7-9 and TRBJ1-6, with TRBD1 identical over 7 bases. Germline V gene sequence: CDR1 SEHNR, CDR2 FQNEAQ (reference sequence). J gave up 4 bases and V 5 bases, and 2 bases lay outside the gene matches. CDR3 length: 14 amino acids. CDR3 sequence: CASSGGQYNSPLHF. The CDR3 coding sequence is TGTGCCAGCAGCGGGGGACAGTATAATTCACCCCTCCACTTT.

The chain is built from TRBV6-5 and TRBJ1-1, with D possibly being TRBD1 (5 bases). Germline V lookup: CDR1 MNHEY, CDR2 SVGAGI. Trimming took 0 bases from V and 4 from J, leaving 9 bases between them. This CDR3 spans 14 amino acids. The CDR3 here is CASSYSRVATEAFF. The CDR3 nucleotides read TGTGCCAGCAGTTACTCCAGGGTTGCCACTGAAGCTTTCTTT.

The rearrangement links TRBV7-6 to TRBJ2-3; a weak D match, TRBD2 (6 bases). This CDR3 contains 15 residues. V was clipped by 6 bases and J by 8 bases, with 21 bases between them. The V gene's germline CDR1 is SGHVS and CDR2 FNYEAQ. CDR3 sequence reads: CASRPSSAPQGTQYF. CDR3 nucleotide sequence: TGTGCCAGCAGACCGTCTAGCGCTCCCCAGGGTACGCAGTATTTT.

V and J are TRBV7-8 and TRBJ2-7; 8 nucleotides line up with TRBD1. The J segment lost 0 bases and the V segment lost 6 bases, leaving 4 bases of the junction unmatched. The CDR3 totals 14 residues. The germline gives CDR1 SGHVS, CDR2 FQNEAQ. The CDR3 DNA reads as TGTGCCAGCAGTTTGGACAGGGCCTCCTACGAGCAGTACTTC. It translates to CASSLDRASYEQYF.

This sequence joins TRBV2 and TRBJ2-1; no firm D call. This CDR3 has 11 amino acids. In germline, CDR1 is SNHLY, CDR2 FYNNEI. Trimming took 8 bases from V and 14 from J, leaving 16 bases between them. For the CDR3, the DNA is TGTGCCAGCCTTACTTCGCCTCAGGAGTTCTTC. It encodes CASLTSPQEFF.

V and J are TRBV24-1 and TRBJ1-5; unclear D gene. Germline V gene sequence: CDR1 KGHDR, CDR2 SFDVKD. This CDR3 comprises 13 residues. Trimming took off 4 bases at V and 6 bases at J, with 9 bases between the two ends. The chain's CDR3 is CATSEGVGQPQHF. The CDR3, as DNA: TGTGCCACCAGTGAGGGAGTTGGTCAGCCCCAGCATTTT.

The chain couples TRBV7-9 to TRBJ2-1; TRBD2 aligns across 7 bases. The CDR3 has 16 amino acids. Per the germline V gene, CDR1 is SEHNR and CDR2 is FQNEAQ (reference sequence). V gave up 6 bases and J gave up 2 bases; unmatched junction bases: 10. Here the CDR3 reads CASSPVGRPPYNEQFF. The CDR3 DNA reads TGTGCCAGCAGTCCCGTCGGGAGGCCCCCCTACAATGAGCAGTTCTTC.

This clone was counted a single time. The chain is built from TRBV9 and TRBJ2-3, with D possibly matching TRBD2 (5 bases). Germline values: CDR1 SGDLS, CDR2 YYNGEE. This CDR3 has 17 residues. V was pared by 0 bases and J by 0 bases, with 14 bases between. CDR3 coding DNA: TGTGCCAGCAGCGTAGGATCAAGCGGAAGTAGCACAGATACGCAGTATTTT. This codes for CASSVGSSGSSTDTQYF.

The V gene is TRBV7-3, the J gene TRBJ2-1; 10 nucleotides line up with TRBD1. The CDR3 has 17 residues. In germline, CDR1 is SGHTA, CDR2 FQGTGA. Trimming took 2 bases from V and 4 from J; bases not matched to a gene: 8. The DNA for the CDR3 is TGTGCCAGCAGCTTAGCAGTGGGACAGGGGATTTACAATGAGCAGTTCTTC. Protein: CASSLAVGQGIYNEQFF.

V gene TRBV6-2 or TRBV6-3 combines with J gene TRBJ2-1, with 8 bases that match TRBD2. V was clipped by 5 bases and J by 0 bases; unmatched bases: 9. CDR3 length equals 17 residues. In germline, CDR1 is MNHEY, CDR2 SVGEGT. This CDR3 reads CASSRGSGGPSYNEQFF. In nucleotides, the CDR3 is TGTGCCAGCAGTAGGGGTTCGGGAGGGCCCTCCTACAATGAGCAGTTCTTC.

The chain has TRBV4-2 and TRBJ2-2; TRBD1 matches 8 bases. The germline CDR1 and CDR2 sequences are LGHNA and YNFKEQ. CDR3 length equals 16 residues. The V gene end was trimmed by 4 bases and the J gene end by 2 bases; junction bases not matched to a gene: 6. The CDR3 here is CASSPPDRVNTGELFF. As DNA, the CDR3 is TGTGCCAGCAGCCCCCCGGACAGGGTCAACACCGGGGAGCTGTTTTTT.

This clone was seen just once. The chain recombines TRBV10-3 with TRBJ2-6; 7 nucleotides align to TRBD2. Trimming took 2 bases from V and 0 from J; bases not matched to a gene: 7. The germline V gene has CDR1 ENHRY and CDR2 SYGVKD. The CDR3 sequence is 18 residues long. The CDR3 region is CAISERSGKNSGANVLTF. The CDR3 region has the DNA TGTGCCATCAGTGAGAGGAGCGGGAAAAACTCTGGGGCCAACGTCCTGACTTTC.

This clone was seen just once. The chain recombines TRBV18 with TRBJ2-1; D is possibly TRBD1 (5 bases). The V gene's germline CDR1 is KGHSH and CDR2 LQKENI. The CDR3 covers 16 residues. The V and J ends lost 1 base and 8 bases respectively, with 18 bases between them. CDR3 nucleotides: TGTGCCAGCTCACCACGGGCGGTCTCCAGGGTCGATGAGCAGTTCTTC. It specifies CASSPRAVSRVDEQFF.

The J gene is TRBJ2-7, the V gene TRBV28; 7 bases map to TRBD1. Germline trimming cut 5 bases from V and 6 bases from J; bases unmatched to any gene: 10. Germline assignment: CDR1 MDHEN and CDR2 SYDVKM. The length of the CDR3 is 14 residues. The CDR3 sequence: CASSPYPGGSEQYF. CDR3 in DNA: TGTGCCAGCAGTCCCTACCCAGGGGGATCCGAGCAGTACTTC.

The chain couples TRBV5-8 to TRBJ1-1, with a possible D match to TRBD1 (5 bases). From germline, CDR1 is SGHTS and CDR2 YDEGEE. V shed 4 bases and J shed 2 bases, with 15 bases lying between them. There are 15 residues in the CDR3. The chain's CDR3 is CASSRVGRVNTEAFF. The CDR3 DNA is TGTGCCAGCAGCCGGGTGGGCAGGGTTAACACTGAAGCTTTCTTT.

Here the CDR3 reads CSVNSGGIVYNEQFF. The CDR3 bases are TGCAGCGTTAATTCTGGAGGAATTGTCTACAATGAGCAGTTCTTC. The gene calls are TRBV29-1 and TRBJ2-1, with D perhaps matching TRBD2 (5 bases). Germline V gene sequence: CDR1 SQVTM, CDR2 ANQGSEA. The CDR3 is 15 amino acids. With 5 bases removed from V and 3 bases from J, the gap between germline ends came to 17 bases.

J is TRBJ2-1 and V is TRBV3-1 (or the pseudogene TRBV3-2); possibly TRBD1 for D (5 bases). CDR1 LGHDT and CDR2 YNNKEL come from the germline V gene (reference sequence). The V and J ends lost 1 base and 9 bases respectively, with 7 bases between them. The length of the CDR3 is 12 residues. The CDR3 sequence: CASSQVGVEQFF. The CDR3 nucleotides read TGTGCCAGCAGCCAAGTAGGGGTTGAGCAGTTCTTC.

The rearrangement uses TRBV4-1 and TRBJ2-1, with D unresolved. Germline assignment: CDR1 MGHRA and CDR2 YSYEKL. The V end lost 0 bases, the J end lost 8 bases, and 14 bases lay between the germline ends. CDR3 size: 15 residues. This CDR3 reads CASSQDGVRGDEQFF. DNA for the CDR3: TGCGCCAGCAGCCAAGATGGAGTTAGAGGAGATGAGCAGTTCTTC.

This clone was seen only a few times. The chain couples TRBV7-8 to TRBJ2-7; 10 bases agree with TRBD2. The germline gives CDR1 SGHVS, CDR2 FQNEAQ. This CDR3 has 15 residues. V lost 5 bases, J lost 4 bases, and 8 bases stayed unmatched. In nucleotides, the CDR3 is TGTGCCAGCAGCCCATGGACTAGCGGCGTGTACGAGCAGTACTTC. This translates into CASSPWTSGVYEQYF.

The J gene is TRBJ1-5, the V gene TRBV7-8; D gene uncertain. The CDR3 loop spans 15 amino acids. The germline V gene has CDR1 SGHVS and CDR2 FQNEAQ. With 4 bases removed from V and 4 bases from J, the gap between germline ends came to 14 bases. The CDR3 sequence is CASSYLDDVNQPQHF. CDR3 nucleotide sequence: TGTGCCAGCAGCTACCTAGACGACGTAAATCAGCCCCAGCATTTT.

The chain uses TRBV18 and TRBJ2-3; 7 bases are shared with TRBD2. Germline V gene sequence: CDR1 KGHSH, CDR2 LQKENI. CDR3 length: 17 residues. Losses at the gene ends were 2 bases for V and 0 bases for J; bases not matched to a gene: 8. In nucleotides, the CDR3 is TGTGCCAGCTCACCAGAAGCTAGCGGCCCCAGCACAGATACGCAGTATTTT. The encoded protein is CASSPEASGPSTDTQYF.

The chain couples TRBV4-3 to TRBJ2-2; 10 nucleotides align to TRBD2. Looked up from germline, CDR1 is LGHNA and CDR2 is YSLEER. V lost 3 bases and J lost 3; bases outside the gene matches: 7. There are 17 residues in the CDR3. The CDR3 nucleotides read TGCGCCAGCAGCCACCCAAGCGGGAGGGTAGACACCGGGGAGCTGTTTTTT. Its translation: CASSHPSGRVDTGELFF.

This clone was observed once. The V call is TRBV4-1, the J call TRBJ1-2, with 7 bases aligning to TRBD1. The germline gives CDR1 MGHRA, CDR2 YSYEKL. This CDR3 has 16 residues. V shed 3 bases, J shed 6 bases, and the junction held 13 bases outside the gene matches. The CDR3 is CASSHPGQDQTNGYTF. In nucleotides, the CDR3 is TGCGCCAGCAGCCACCCCGGACAGGATCAGACGAATGGCTACACCTTC.

V gene TRBV7-3 combines with J gene TRBJ2-1, with TRBD2 matching over 11 bases. The CDR3 covers 16 residues. The V gene end was trimmed by 1 base and the J gene end by 5 bases; junction bases not matched to a gene: 4. From germline, CDR1 is SGHTA and CDR2 FQGTGA. The DNA for the CDR3 is TGTGCCAGCAGCTTAATGGGACTAGCGGAAAACAATGAGCAGTTCTTC. It specifies CASSLMGLAENNEQFF. The variable domain in full, with the rest retrieved from reference TRBV7-3 and TRBJ2-1, is GAGVSQTPSNKVTEKGKYVELRCDPISGHTALYWYRQSLGQGPEFLIYFQGTGAADDSGLPNDRFFAVRPEGSVSTLKIQRTERGDSAVYLCASSLMGLAENNEQFFGPGTRLTVL.